This entry concerns a single TCR beta chain. The antigen remains unidentified. The data were obtained in a study of T cells in narcolepsy. Trimming left V 0 bases short and J 7 bases short, with 16 bases between. Germline values: CDR1 SGHNT, CDR2 YYREEE (reference sequence). The CDR3 runs to 16 residues. Libraries were prepared by immunoSEQ multiplex PCR; TCRdb keeps only in-frame clonotypes and omits some of them. The table has tens of thousands of clones, around 83% seen once; the top ten hold roughly 2.5%. Overall study results and limits: HCRT-specific and TRIB2-specific autoreactive clonotypes appeared among same-patient CSF and blood CD4+ clonotypes. Autoreactive clonotypes reportedly recurred in blood of same and different patients, not controls. Autoreactive clone sequences were missing from some blood memory CD4+ repertoires.

The sample taken for sequencing was CD45RA- memory CD4+ T cells from PBMCs. This sequence originates from a human donor with narcolepsy. This rearrangement joins TRBV5-4 to TRBJ1-4; D might be TRBD1 (5 bases). CDR3 sequence: CASSLAPGTGTEKLFF. In DNA form, the CDR3 reads TGTGCCAGCAGCTTGGCGCCGGGAACAGGCACTGAAAAACTGTTTTTT.